The 3 T cell receptor beta chains below all came from one sample that was sequenced in a study of beta chain features in type 1 diabetes. Expressed TCRB transcripts got sequenced, as all isolated RNA was reverse transcribed. TCRdb's table, derived via immunoSEQ multiplex PCR, lists solely in-frame clones and lacks some. The sample yields about 340,000 clones, roughly 9% seen once. Regarding the study as a whole: Moderately but significantly shorter TCRB CDR3s were found in Type 1 diabetes patients in all four CD4+ subsets.

Their specific antigens are unknown. Sequencing input: central memory CD4+ T cells from blood. The receptors were gathered from a man aged 30-40 years with type 1 diabetes.

This clone has a handful of counts. V usage is TRBV7-2 and J usage is TRBJ2-5, with D hard to call. The V end lost 5 bases, the J end lost 2 bases, and 6 bases lay between the germline ends. The CDR3 loop spans 12 amino acids. The germline CDR1 and CDR2 sequences are SGHTA and FQGNSA. In DNA form, the CDR3 reads TGTGCCAGCAGCACCTGGCAAGAGACCCAGTACTTC. Translated, it gives CASSTWQETQYF.

CDR3 residues: CAISDRDRASEQFF. The CDR3, as DNA: TGTGCCATCAGTGACCGGGACAGGGCGAGTGAGCAGTTCTTC. The V gene is TRBV10-3, the J gene TRBJ2-1, with TRBD1 identical over 9 bases. CDR3 length equals 14 residues. Germline V gene sequence: CDR1 ENHRY, CDR2 SYGVKD. V was pared by 3 bases and J by 9 bases, with 6 bases of the junction left unmatched.

This sequence joins TRBV7-2 and TRBJ2-1; 7 bases fit TRBD2. The CDR3 consists of 14 residues. Germline loops: CDR1 SGHTA, CDR2 FQGNSA. V shed 6 bases, J shed 6 bases, and the junction held 8 bases outside the gene matches. The CDR3 DNA reads as TGTGCCAGCAGGAATTCCGGGACTACCAATGAGCAGTTCTTC. It encodes CASRNSGTTNEQFF. The full variable domain, with the rest looked up from reference TRBV7-2 and TRBJ2-1, is GAGVSQSPSNKVTEKGKDVELRCDPISGHTALYWYRQSLGQGLEFLIYFQGNSAPDKSGLPSDRFSAERTGGSVSTLTIQRTQQEDSAVYLCASRNSGTTNEQFFGPGTRLTVL.